This passage covers 28 T cell receptor beta chains from one sample sequenced in a study of cytomegalovirus exposure and HLA in healthy donors (dated by TCRdb to 2016 to 2017). Libraries came from the immunoSEQ multiplex PCR assay. A mixture of 60 forward primers for TCR Vbeta segments and 13 reverse primers for TCR Jbeta segments was used in the multiplex PCR. TCRdb carries this immuneACCESS record with in-frame sequences only. Its versions omit some clonotypes, under half of them owing to an unresolved V gene in the studies checked, with the rest unexplained. The sample table lists around 130,000 clones, more than 60% of them with a count of one. The ten largest clones add up to 2.1% of the sample. Material: PBMCs. These receptors came from a middle-aged woman in good health and CMV-seropositive.

This clone was seen a few times. The chain uses TRBV20-1 and TRBJ1-1, with D perhaps TRBD1 (5 bases). The CDR3 totals 11 residues. CDR1 DFQATT and CDR2 SNEGSKA come from the germline V gene (reference sequence). V was pared by 1 base and J by 11 bases, with 11 bases between. The CDR3 reads CSARAAGIAFF. The CDR3 bases are TGCAGTGCTAGAGCGGCAGGGATCGCTTTCTTT.

The chain recombines TRBV6-5 with TRBJ1-1, with TRBD1 matching over 7 bases. V lost 5 bases, J lost 2 bases, and 5 bases stayed unmatched. Germline values: CDR1 MNHEY, CDR2 SVGAGI. This CDR3 has 14 amino acids. CDR3 nucleotides: TGTGCCAGCAGTCGCCGACAGGGTAACACTGAAGCTTTCTTT. Translation gives CASSRRQGNTEAFF.

This sequence joins TRBV14 and TRBJ1-1; the D gene is possibly TRBD1 (6 bases). Germline V lookup: CDR1 SGHDN, CDR2 FVKESK. The CDR3 totals 13 residues. The V and J ends lost 5 bases and 3 bases respectively, with 10 bases between them. As DNA, the CDR3 is TGTGCCAGCAGCTTACAGGGCTACACTGAAGCTTTCTTT. Translated, it gives CASSLQGYTEAFF.

This clone has more than one count but fewer than ten. This rearrangement joins TRBV5-5 to TRBJ1-1; no clear D. The CDR3 loop spans 12 amino acids. V shed 5 bases and J shed 1 base, with 6 bases lying between them. CDR1 and CDR2 (germline): SGHKS, YYEKEE (reference sequence). CDR3 protein: CASRRGNTEAFF. CDR3 DNA: TGTGCCAGCAGGAGAGGGAACACTGAAGCTTTCTTT.

This sequence joins TRBV5-5 and TRBJ1-4; tentative D call: TRBD1 (5 bases). Germline CDR1 reads SGHKS; CDR2 reads YYEKEE (reference sequence). Trimming cost V 4 bases and J 7 bases, with 17 bases left between them. This CDR3 contains 15 residues. CDR3 sequence: CASSPGRGIGEKLFF. CDR3 coding DNA: TGTGCCAGCAGCCCAGGACGGGGGATTGGTGAAAAACTGTTTTTT.

V gene TRBV25-1 combines with J gene TRBJ2-5; D is ambiguous. This CDR3 is built from 13 residues. Trimming left V 6 bases short and J 1 base short, with 9 bases between. The germline V gene has CDR1 MGHDK and CDR2 SYGVNS. For the CDR3, the DNA is TGTGCCAGCAGAGACTCTCCCCAAGAGACCCAGTACTTC. Translation gives CASRDSPQETQYF.

This chain links TRBV30 with TRBJ2-2, with D possibly TRBD1 on 6 matching bases. V shed 1 base and J shed 3 bases, with 6 bases lying between them. The CDR3 length is 13 residues. Germline CDR1 is GTSNPN and CDR2 is SVGIG (reference sequence). In DNA, the CDR3 is TGTGCCTGGAGTGGACAGGACACCGGGGAGCTGTTTTTT. Translating gives CAWSGQDTGELFF.

The chain combines TRBV18 with TRBJ2-2; D perhaps matches TRBD1 (6 bases). CDR1 KGHSH and CDR2 LQKENI come from the germline V gene. The CDR3 is 17 amino acids. The ends were cut back, 4 bases at V and 1 base at J, with 16 bases in the middle. CDR3 region: CASSRTGPPLNTGELFF. The DNA of the CDR3 is TGTGCCAGCTCACGTACAGGGCCCCCCTTGAACACCGGGGAGCTGTTTTTT. The full variable domain, with the rest looked up from reference TRBV18 and TRBJ2-2, is NAGVMQNPRHLVRRRGQEARLRCSPMKGHSHVYWYRQLPEEGLKFMVYLQKENIIDESGMPKERFSAEFPKEGPSILRIQQVVRGDSAAYFCASSRTGPPLNTGELFFGEGSRLTVL.

This clone was found once. J is TRBJ1-2 and V is TRBV7-2; no clear D gene. This CDR3 spans 14 amino acids. Germline V gives CDR1 SGHTA, CDR2 FQGNSA. Deletions cut 1 base from V and 4 bases from J, with 10 bases between. Written as DNA, the CDR3 is TGTGCCAGCAGCTTAGTCCAAGAGTCCTATGGCTACACCTTC. As protein: CASSLVQESYGYTF.

The CDR3: CASSLQGYEQYF. CDR3 bases: TGTGCCAGCAGCCTCCAGGGTTACGAGCAGTACTTC. J is TRBJ2-7 and V is TRBV7-8; tentative D call: TRBD1 (5 bases). The CDR3 runs 12 residues. The V gene lost 5 bases and the J gene lost 4 bases, with 9 bases spanning the gap. Germline loops: CDR1 SGHVS, CDR2 FQNEAQ.

The V and J genes are TRBV28 and TRBJ1-6; 8 bases match TRBD1. The CDR3 has 15 residues. Per the germline V gene, CDR1 is MDHEN and CDR2 is SYDVKM. After removal of 5 bases from V and 5 bases from J, the junction contained 5 bases not matched to a gene. CDR3 in DNA: TGTGCCAGCAGTAGGTCGGACAGGGATAATTCACCCCTCCACTTT. Encoded protein: CASSRSDRDNSPLHF.

In this sample, this clone turned up once. This chain connects TRBV6-5 to TRBJ1-2; D call uncertain. Trimming left V 0 bases short and J 6 bases short, with 8 bases between. In germline, CDR1 is MNHEY, CDR2 SVGAGI. CDR3 length equals 13 residues. DNA of the CDR3: TGTGCCAGCAGTTACTCCGAAACAAATGGCTACACCTTC. Protein product: CASSYSETNGYTF.

The V gene is TRBV5-1, the J gene TRBJ1-2; D might be TRBD1 (5 bases). V shed 6 bases and J shed 3 bases, with 18 bases lying between them. The length of the CDR3 is 15 residues. Per the germline V gene, CDR1 is SGHRS and CDR2 is YFSETQ. The CDR3 loop reads CASNPETGKDYGYTF. The CDR3 DNA sequence: TGCGCCAGCAATCCGGAAACAGGCAAAGACTATGGCTACACCTTC.

The chain joins TRBV30 to TRBJ1-6, with D tentatively TRBD1 (5 bases). Germline assignment: CDR1 GTSNPN and CDR2 SVGIG (reference sequence). There are 14 residues in the CDR3. Trimming cost V 3 bases and J 7 bases, with 13 bases left between them. CDR3 coding DNA: TGTGCCTGGAGCCAACGCCGGGGGAATTCACCCCTCCACTTT. It yields the protein CAWSQRRGNSPLHF.

V and J are TRBV10-3 and TRBJ1-5; TRBD1 might be the D (5 bases). Germline V lookup: CDR1 ENHRY, CDR2 SYGVKD. V was shortened by 10 bases and J by 2 bases, with 12 bases between the two germline ends. The CDR3 extends over 13 amino acids. The CDR3 DNA follows: TGTGCCAGCCAGGACACGGGCAATCAGCCCCAGCATTTT. It specifies CASQDTGNQPQHF.

CDR3 sequence reads: CASSESKLAGVHEQFF. The CDR3 DNA is TGCGCCAGCAGTGAGTCGAAACTAGCGGGAGTCCATGAGCAGTTCTTC. The chain uses TRBV10-2 and TRBJ2-1; 11 nucleotides match TRBD2. The length of the CDR3 is 16 residues. Germline assignment: CDR1 WSHSY and CDR2 SAAADI. J lost 8 bases, V lost 0 bases, and 6 bases had no gene match.

The rearrangement uses TRBV5-4 and TRBJ2-1; 10 bases agree with TRBD2. The germline V gene has CDR1 SGHNT and CDR2 YYREEE (reference sequence). J lost 4 bases, V lost 4 bases, and 5 bases had no gene match. There are 15 residues in the CDR3. Here the CDR3 reads CASSPTSGMYNEQFF. Written as DNA, the CDR3 is TGTGCCAGCAGCCCTACTAGCGGGATGTACAATGAGCAGTTCTTC.

This chain uses TRBV7-3 with TRBJ1-1, with D perhaps matching TRBD1 (6 bases). From germline, CDR1 is SGHTA and CDR2 FQGTGA. The germline V and J ends were trimmed by 2 bases and 8 bases, with 12 bases remaining between them. The CDR3 runs to 13 residues. In DNA, the CDR3 is TGTGCCAGCAGCTTAGTTACGGACAGCGAAGCTTTCTTT. Its translation: CASSLVTDSEAFF.

This clone is termed medium-sized. V gene TRBV19 combines with J gene TRBJ2-1; 10 nucleotides agree with TRBD2. Germline CDR1 is LNHDA and CDR2 is SQIVND (reference sequence). The J segment lost 8 bases and the V segment lost 4 bases, leaving 5 bases of the junction unmatched. The CDR3 consists of 14 residues. CDR3 in amino acids: CASSKGLAGDEQFF. In DNA form, the CDR3 reads TGTGCCAGTAGTAAAGGCCTAGCGGGGGATGAGCAGTTCTTC.

The rearrangement uses TRBV6-6 and TRBJ2-3, with D unresolved. This CDR3 contains 13 residues. Deletions cut 8 bases from V and 1 base from J, with 10 bases between. Per the germline V gene, CDR1 is MNHNY and CDR2 is SVGAGI (reference sequence). The CDR3, as DNA: TGTGCCAGCTGTCCCCGGGGCACAGATACGCAGTATTTT. This encodes CASCPRGTDTQYF.

The rearrangement uses TRBV7-6 and TRBJ2-2; TRBD2 might be the D (5 bases). The CDR3 consists of 13 residues. Between the trimmed V and J ends, which lost 2 bases and 5 bases, there was a span of 6 bases. Per the germline V gene, CDR1 is SGHVS and CDR2 is FNYEAQ. The CDR3 here is CASSLRGTGELFF. The CDR3 DNA follows: TGTGCCAGCAGCTTACGGGGTACCGGGGAGCTGTTTTTT.

The chain couples TRBV7-2 to TRBJ2-6; weak D call: TRBD2 (5 bases). The CDR3 sequence is 16 residues long. The germline V gene encodes CDR1 SGHTA and CDR2 FQGNSA. The V gene lost 1 base and the J gene lost 1 base, with 8 bases spanning the gap. CDR3 coding DNA: TGTGCCAGCAGCTTAGGTGGACTGTCTGGGGCCAACGTCCTGACTTTC. Its translation is CASSLGGLSGANVLTF.

The gene calls are TRBV19 and TRBJ2-1; 9 positions agree with TRBD2. Germline V lookup: CDR1 LNHDA, CDR2 SQIVND (reference sequence). V lost 3 bases to trimming and J lost 7 bases; unmatched junction nucleotides: 13. The CDR3 is made up of 17 amino acids. The CDR3 DNA reads as TGTGCCAGTAGTATTAGGGTTGGCGGGGGGGCTGGGAATGAGCAGTTCTTC. This sequence encodes CASSIRVGGGAGNEQFF.

The rearrangement joins TRBV4-3 to TRBJ2-6; perhaps TRBD1 as D (6 bases). The germline V and J ends were trimmed by 3 bases and 1 base, with 10 bases remaining between them. Germline V gene sequence: CDR1 LGHNA, CDR2 YSLEER. This CDR3 is built from 16 residues. This chain's CDR3 is CASSHGQTSGANVLTF. In DNA, the CDR3 is TGCGCCAGCAGCCACGGACAGACATCTGGGGCCAACGTCCTGACTTTC.

This clone has only one observation. The chain uses TRBV5-5 and TRBJ2-1; a weak D match, TRBD1 (6 bases). This CDR3 has 15 residues. The V end lost 6 bases, the J end lost 5 bases, and 18 bases lay between the germline ends. CDR1 is SGHKS, CDR2 YYEKEE, per germline (reference sequence). The CDR3 bases are TGTGCCAGCACTACAACCGGGACATCAAACAATGAGCAGTTCTTC. Translated, it gives CASTTTGTSNNEQFF.

The gene calls are TRBV6-6 and TRBJ1-1; 7 bases are shared with TRBD1. Looked up from germline, CDR1 is MNHNY and CDR2 is SVGAGI (reference sequence). This CDR3 comprises 13 residues. Trimming removed 6 bases from V and 3 bases from J; junction bases left unmatched: 4. CDR3 loop: CASSPRGDTEAFF. The DNA for the CDR3 is TGTGCCAGCAGCCCCAGGGGGGACACTGAAGCTTTCTTT.

As concerns this clone: The same CDR3 arises from other DNA sequences in this sample as well. This rearrangement joins TRBV28 to TRBJ1-1; TRBD1 agrees at 7 bases. Germline CDR1 and CDR2: MDHEN and SYDVKM. After removal of 8 bases from V and 1 base from J, the junction contained 13 bases not matched to a gene. The CDR3 has 16 residues. The CDR3 nucleotides are TGTGCCAGCCGACTCCAAGGGGGCCTTAAGAACACTGAAGCTTTCTTT. Amino acids: CASRLQGGLKNTEAFF.

This clone is a singleton in its sample. The chain recombines TRBV9 with TRBJ2-7, with 8 bases aligning to TRBD1. Germline V CDR1 and CDR2: SGDLS, YYNGEE. The CDR3 runs to 15 residues. Trimming cost V 1 base and J 2 bases; bases outside gene matches: 5. This CDR3 is CASSVTGQATYEQYF. CDR3 coding DNA: TGTGCCAGCAGCGTAACGGGACAGGCAACCTACGAGCAGTACTTC.